Listed below are T cell receptor beta chains from one sample, sequenced in a study of blood T cell repertoires in COVID-19. Generated by immunoSEQ multiplex PCR, the TCRdb table keeps only in-frame clones and is missing some. The data show about 290,000 clones, 85% seen once. The sequenced material came from peripheral blood. The receptors were gathered from a woman aged 50 to 60 with active or convalescent COVID-19. CDR3s include the opening cysteine and the closing phenylalanine or tryptophan. The order of the fields is J gene, clone size, V gene, D gene, CDR3 DNA, CDR3 protein. The D gene is left open where the match is weak. Not every row has a clone size; where given, it reads once, few, many or a size class.

>TRBJ1-4|NA|TRBV2|TRBD1
TGTGCCAGCAGCTTGACAGGGCATGATGAAAAACTGTTTTTT
CASSLTGHDEKLFF
>TRBJ2-7|NA|TRBV7-9|NA
TGTGCCAGCAGCTATACAGGGTTCTCCTACGAGCAGTACTTC
CASSYTGFSYEQYF
>TRBJ1-4|NA|TRBV27|NA
TGTGCCAGCAGTTTAATTGCTGGAGTAGGTAATGAAAAACTGTTTTTT
CASSLIAGVGNEKLFF
>TRBJ2-1|NA|TRBV10-3|NA
TGTGCCATCAGTTCGGACAGCTACAATGAGCAGTTCTTC
CAISSDSYNEQFF
>TRBJ1-6|NA|TRBV19|TRBD1
TGTGCCAGTAGCCACAGGGGTGATAATTCACCCCTCCACTTT
CASSHRGDNSPLHF
>TRBJ1-4|NA|TRBV9|NA
TGTGCCAGCAGCGGACGGGACAAGGATGAAAAACTGTTTTTT
CASSGRDKDEKLFF
>TRBJ1-2|once|TRBV14|TRBD1
TGTGCCAGCAGCTTCAAGGTTAACAGGGGGGATGAGGGCTACACCTTC
CASSFKVNRGDEGYTF
>TRBJ2-2|NA|TRBV19|TRBD2
TGTGCCAGTAGTATCGGCGGGAGTAACACCGGGGAGCTGTTTTTT
CASSIGGSNTGELFF
>TRBJ1-1|NA|TRBV19|NA
TGTGCCAGTAAATGGGGGCTGACGAACACTGAAGCTTTCTTT
CASKWGLTNTEAFF
>TRBJ2-7|once|TRBV2|TRBD2
TGTGCCTCAAAGTGGGAGGGCGACGAGCAGTACTTC
CASKWEGDEQYF
>TRBJ2-3|once|TRBV5-1|TRBD2
TGCGCCAGCAGCTTGGGGCTAGCGGGAGCAGATACGCAGTATTTT
CASSLGLAGADTQYF
>TRBJ1-2|NA|TRBV29-1|NA
TGCAGCGTTCAGGACAGCTATGGCTACACCTTC
CSVQDSYGYTF
>TRBJ1-3|NA|TRBV5-1|NA
TGCGCCAGCAGCTTGGATCCTTTTGGAAACACCATATATTTT
CASSLDPFGNTIYF
>TRBJ2-7|NA|TRBV18|TRBD2
TGTGCCAGCTCTCTAGCGGGAGTCGAGTACGAGCAGTACTTC
CASSLAGVEYEQYF
>TRBJ1-2|NA|TRBV7-2|TRBD1
TGTGCCAGCAGCTCCCGACAGGGAATGTATGGCTACACCTTC
CASSSRQGMYGYTF
>TRBJ1-4|NA|TRBV18|NA
TGTGCCAGCTCCTCATCCGGCGGGCATGAAAAACTGTTTTTT
CASSSSGGHEKLFF
>TRBJ2-7|NA|TRBV6-2/TRBV6-3|NA
TGTGCCAGCAGTTTTTCTTTGACTAGCTCCTACGAGCAGTACTTC
CASSFSLTSSYEQYF
>TRBJ1-3|NA|TRBV18|NA
TGTGCCAGCTCACCGCTGGGGTTCAGGGACACCATATATTTT
CASSPLGFRDTIYF
>TRBJ1-5|NA|TRBV14|NA
TGTGCCAGCAGCCAAGAAGAACAACCACCCCAGCATTTT
CASSQEEQPPQHF
>TRBJ2-7|NA|TRBV6-2/TRBV6-3|TRBD2
TGTGCCAGCAGTTTTGTATTGAAAAGCGGGAGCTCCTACGAGCAGTACTTC
CASSFVLKSGSSYEQYF
>TRBJ2-7|NA|TRBV3-1/TRBV3-2|NA
TGTGCCAGCAGCCAAGCCGGGACACCCTACGAGCAGTACTTC
CASSQAGTPYEQYF
>TRBJ2-2|NA|TRBV18|NA
TGTGCCAGCTCCCCTGTACAGTCGAACACCGGGGAGCTGTTTTTT
CASSPVQSNTGELFF
>TRBJ2-7|few|TRBV3-1/TRBV3-2|TRBD1
TGTGCCAGCAGCCAATTTATTACAGGGGACGAGCAGTACTTC
CASSQFITGDEQYF
>TRBJ2-5|NA|TRBV7-9|NA
TGTGCCAGCAGCTTCCCGGGCGGGGAAGAGACCCAGTACTTC
CASSFPGGEETQYF
>TRBJ2-1|NA|TRBV12-5|NA
TGTGCTAGTGGTACCTACGGGGGACTTGAGTTCTTC
CASGTYGGLEFF
>TRBJ2-7|NA|TRBV19|TRBD2
TGTGCCAGTAGTATTAGCGGGACTACCTACGAGCAGTACTTC
CASSISGTTYEQYF
>TRBJ1-1|NA|TRBV6-6|NA
TGTGCCAGCAGTTACGTGGGGGGGAGCACTGAAGCTTTCTTT
CASSYVGGSTEAFF
>TRBJ2-2|NA|TRBV28|NA
TGTGCCAGCAGTTCTGGAGGCACGAACACCGGGGAGCTGTTTTTT
CASSSGGTNTGELFF
>TRBJ2-5|NA|TRBV7-2|NA
TGTGCCAGCAGCCTAGGGCAGCAAGAGACCCAGTACTTC
CASSLGQQETQYF
>TRBJ2-1|NA|TRBV30|NA
TGTGCCTGGAGATCTATTCGCTCCTACAATGAGCAGTTCTTC
CAWRSIRSYNEQFF
>TRBJ2-5|NA|TRBV4-1|TRBD2
TGCGCCAGCAGCCAAGATTTGCCTAGCGGGAGGGGATTCCAAGAGACCCAGTACTTC
CASSQDLPSGRGFQETQYF
>TRBJ2-5|NA|TRBV7-2|TRBD2
TGTGCCAGCAGCTTAAGCGGGAAGGAGACCCAGTACTTC
CASSLSGKETQYF
>TRBJ2-1|NA|TRBV28|NA
TGTGCCAGCAGTTCTCTCTGGATGAACGGCGGTTCCACTTACAATGAGCAGTTCTTC
CASSSLWMNGGSTYNEQFF
>TRBJ2-7|NA|TRBV18|TRBD2
TGTGCCAGCTCACCACCGGCTAGCGGGGCGTACGAGCAGTACTTC
CASSPPASGAYEQYF
>TRBJ1-2|few|TRBV27|TRBD1
TGTGCCAGCAGTTCCACAGGGGGATATGGCTACACCTTC
CASSSTGGYGYTF
>TRBJ2-3|NA|TRBV2|NA
TGTGCCAGCAGTGGTGTGGAGGTAGATACGCAGTATTTT
CASSGVEVDTQYF
>TRBJ2-1|NA|TRBV29-1|NA
TGCAGCGTTGAAGGTAGGAGCTCCTACAATGAGCAGTTCTTC
CSVEGRSSYNEQFF
>TRBJ2-7|few|TRBV9|TRBD2
TGTGCCAGCAGCGTAGCCCCAGCGGGGGCGACCTACGAGCAGTACTTC
CASSVAPAGATYEQYF
>TRBJ2-3|NA|TRBV24-1|NA
TGTGCCACCAGTGGGTACAGTGGTGATACGCAGTATTTT
CATSGYSGDTQYF
>TRBJ2-5|NA|TRBV6-5|NA
TGTGCCAGCACCAACGCGGGCAGAGAAGAGACCCAGTACTTC
CASTNAGREETQYF
>TRBJ2-2|NA|TRBV19|NA
TGTGCCAGCCAAGAACAGGGTAGAGCCGGGGAGCTGTTTTTT
CASQEQGRAGELFF
>TRBJ1-3|NA|TRBV18|NA
TGTGCCAGCTCGATGGTAGGGGCACAAGGAAACACCATATATTTT
CASSMVGAQGNTIYF